This TCR beta chain was documented in a study of blood T cell repertoires in COVID-19. TCRdb's table, derived via immunoSEQ multiplex PCR, lists solely in-frame clones and lacks some. There are about 74,000 clones in the sample; over 75% occur only once, and approximately 30% lies in the top ten. Unmatched junction bases numbered 9, after V lost 1 base and J lost 7 bases. Germline assignment: CDR1 LGHNA and CDR2 YSLEER. The CDR3 totals 16 residues. Sequencing was performed on peripheral blood. This rearrangement joins TRBV4-3 to TRBJ1-4, with 7 bases lining up with TRBD1. The receptor comes from an elderly woman with active or convalescent COVID-19. The CDR3, as DNA: TGCGCCAGCAGCCAAGCCTTGGACAGGTCCTTTGAAAAACTGTTTTTT. Encoded protein: CASSQALDRSFEKLFF.